The 21 T cell receptor beta chains listed next were all sequenced from one sample in a study of identical twins. TCRdb re-analysed the 5' RACE reads in MiXCR, keeping a single row per CDR3 protein. The repertoire holds some 1,600,000 distinct CDR3 sequences, less than 35% seen once, with approximately 0.29% in the top ten. Specimen: cord blood. The receptor set was obtained from a newborn girl in good health.

This clonotype was picked up a small number of times. The chain links TRBV10-3 to TRBJ2-3, with TRBD2 matching 7 bases. The CDR3 consists of 14 residues. V gave up 0 bases and J gave up 5 bases; unmatched junction bases: 2. Germline CDR1 is ENHRY and CDR2 is SYGVKD. The DNA for the CDR3 is TGTGCCATCAGTGAGTCGGGGACTAAAGATACGCAGTATTTT. This encodes CAISESGTKDTQYF.

This rearrangement joins TRBV6-1 to TRBJ1-5; perhaps TRBD1 as D (6 bases). The V gene's germline CDR1 is MNHNS and CDR2 SASEGT. V gave up 5 bases and J gave up 2 bases, with 13 bases separating them. CDR3 length equals 15 residues. The chain's CDR3 is CASSSNRAGNQPQHF. The CDR3 DNA reads TGTGCCAGCAGTTCCAACAGGGCAGGCAATCAGCCCCAGCATTTT.

This clonotype was picked up a small number of times. The chain is built from TRBV5-1 and TRBJ2-1; 11 bases are a match to TRBD2. The germline gives CDR1 SGHRS, CDR2 YFSETQ. The CDR3 loop spans 20 amino acids. The V gene end was trimmed by 5 bases and the J gene end by 3 bases; junction bases not matched to a gene: 19. The CDR3 sequence is CASSEGAGTSGRGYYNEQFF. In nucleotides, the CDR3 is TGCGCCAGCAGTGAAGGAGCCGGGACTAGCGGAAGGGGCTACTACAATGAGCAGTTCTTC.

The CDR3 region is CASSPMSQDEQYF. Written as DNA, the CDR3 is TGTGCCAGCAGCCCGATGTCGCAAGACGAGCAGTACTTC. The rearrangement joins TRBV13 to TRBJ2-7; D remains unclear. CDR1 is PRHDT, CDR2 FYEKMQ, per germline (reference sequence). There are 13 residues in the CDR3. Trimming took 5 bases from V and 5 from J, leaving 13 bases between them. Variable domain in full (rest from reference TRBV13 and TRBJ2-7): AAGVIQSPRHLIKEKRETATLKCYPIPRHDTVYWYQQGPGQDPQFLISFYEKMQSDKGSIPDRFSAQQFSDYHSELNMSSLELGDSALYFCASSPMSQDEQYFGPGTRLTVT.

This clonotype was counted a few times. The V and J genes are TRBV25-1 and TRBJ2-4; D is uncertain. This CDR3 is built from 11 residues. Trimming removed 4 bases from V and 13 bases from J, with 11 bases in between. CDR1 is MGHDK and CDR2 is SYGVNS in the germline V gene. CDR3 protein: CASSVVKEQYF. The CDR3 region has the DNA TGTGCCAGCAGTGTGGTGAAGGAGCAGTACTTC.

This clonotype showed up just a few times. The gene calls are TRBV5-1 and TRBJ2-1, with 11 bases fitting TRBD2. The germline gives CDR1 SGHRS, CDR2 YFSETQ. Trimming removed 4 bases from V and 7 bases from J; junction bases left unmatched: 7. This CDR3 contains 15 residues. CDR3: CASSPASGGFNEQFF. The CDR3 DNA sequence: TGCGCCAGCAGCCCCGCTAGCGGGGGGTTTAATGAGCAGTTCTTC.

This clonotype was observed a handful of times. This chain connects TRBV20-1 to TRBJ2-5; 8 bases are shared with TRBD2. Per germline, CDR1 DFQATT and CDR2 SNEGSKA (reference sequence). The trim removed 3 bases at V and 11 bases at J, leaving 17 bases unmatched. This CDR3 is 15 amino acids long. This chain's CDR3 is CSASNIGAGEEEQYF. CDR3 DNA: TGCAGTGCTAGCAACATCGGAGCGGGAGAGGAAGAGCAGTACTTC.

This clonotype showed up just a few times. This rearrangement joins TRBV6-5 to TRBJ2-7; unclear D gene. The CDR3 length is 18 residues. Germline lookup yields CDR1 MNHEY and CDR2 SVGAGI. V dropped 2 bases and J dropped 0 bases, with 20 bases sitting between them. The CDR3 spells CASSYRYHPTESSYEQYF. DNA for the CDR3: TGTGCCAGCAGTTACCGATATCACCCCACAGAAAGCTCCTACGAGCAGTACTTC.

This clonotype was observed a handful of times. The chain employs TRBV7-2 and TRBJ2-4; D remains ambiguous. The germline V gene has CDR1 SGHTA and CDR2 FQGNSA. V was cut by 9 bases and J by 0 bases, with 15 bases left in between. The CDR3 runs to 15 residues. In nucleotides, the CDR3 is TGTGCCAGTAGTCTCCTCTCTCTAGCCAAAAACATTCAGTACTTC. Its translation: CASSLLSLAKNIQYF.

This clonotype appeared many times. The chain carries TRBV10-3 and TRBJ2-1; 15 nucleotides match TRBD2. Trimming took 6 bases from V and 6 from J; bases not matched to a gene: 0. This CDR3 has 14 amino acids. Germline V CDR1 and CDR2: ENHRY, SYGVKD. Written as DNA, the CDR3 is TGTGCCATCAGGGGACTAGCGGGGGGCAATGAGCAGTTCTTC. Protein: CAIRGLAGGNEQFF.

The V and J genes are TRBV10-3 and TRBJ2-3, with D perhaps matching TRBD1 or TRBD2 (5 bases each). This CDR3 contains 15 residues. Germline V gene data show CDR1 as ENHRY and CDR2 as SYGVKD. Trimming removed 4 bases at V and 2 bases at J, with 13 bases between. In nucleotides, the CDR3 is TGTGCCATCAGTGTGAGGGGCGGATCCACAGATACGCAGTATTTT. As protein: CAISVRGGSTDTQYF.

The sample holds a few counts of this clonotype. V gene TRBV28 combines with J gene TRBJ1-2, with TRBD1 as a possible D gene (6 bases). V lost 2 bases and J lost 5, with 18 bases in between. CDR3 length: 16 residues. The germline gives CDR1 MDHEN, CDR2 SYDVKM. CDR3 nucleotides: TGTGCCAGCAGTTTAATGCAACAGGGTTTCGCGTATGGCTACACCTTC. Encoded protein: CASSLMQQGFAYGYTF.

The genes are TRBV6-1 and TRBJ1-5; TRBD1 aligns across 7 bases. The CDR3 contains 13 residues. CDR1 and CDR2 (germline): MNHNS, SASEGT. The junction had 5 bases not matched to a gene; V was cut back by 8 bases and J by 4 bases. The CDR3 nucleotides read TGTGCCAGCCAACAGGGGTTGAATCAGCCCCAGCATTTT. Its protein is CASQQGLNQPQHF.

The chain combines TRBV3-1 with TRBJ2-5, with 8 positions matching TRBD2. J gave up 4 bases and V 4 bases, and 11 bases lay outside the gene matches. Germline lookup yields CDR1 LGHDT and CDR2 YNNKEL (reference sequence). The CDR3 covers 16 residues. CDR3 amino acids: CASSRTSGRNGETQYF. The CDR3 DNA reads as TGTGCCAGCAGCCGAACGAGCGGGAGAAATGGAGAGACCCAGTACTTC.

V is TRBV11-2 and J is TRBJ2-3; 7 bases line up with TRBD2. V lost 5 bases, J lost 6 bases, and 14 bases stayed unmatched. This CDR3 spans 16 amino acids. The germline gives CDR1 SGHAT, CDR2 FQNNGV. Written as DNA, the CDR3 is TGTGCCAGCAGCAGCCAGCTAGCGGCTCAAGAGGATACGCAGTATTTT. Amino acid sequence: CASSSQLAAQEDTQYF.

The V gene is TRBV20-1, the J gene TRBJ2-7, with 9 bases matching TRBD1. Germline V lookup: CDR1 DFQATT, CDR2 SNEGSKA (reference sequence). V shed 1 base and J 2 bases; nucleotides not matched to a gene: 3. The CDR3 extends over 14 amino acids. The DNA for the CDR3 is TGCAGTGCTAGAGCCCGACAGGGGGCCTACGAGCAGTACTTC. Protein sequence: CSARARQGAYEQYF.

This sequence joins TRBV20-1 and TRBJ2-1; TRBD2 matches at 10 bases. The assigned J gene may be wrong: the sequence end matches TRBJ2-7 better. The V gene's germline CDR1 is DFQATT and CDR2 SNEGSKA (reference sequence). The CDR3 runs 14 residues. The CDR3 sequence is CSDLGTSVYNEQYF. The CDR3 bases are TGCAGTGATCTCGGGACTAGCGTTTACAATGAGCAGTACTTC.

This chain joins TRBV10-3 and TRBJ2-3; 9 bases are shared with TRBD2. With V trimmed by 2 bases and J by 4 bases, 10 bases remained unmatched. Germline-derived CDR1 and CDR2 are ENHRY and SYGVKD. CDR3 length: 17 amino acids. This CDR3 is CAISESPSGIYADTQYF. CDR3 bases: TGTGCCATCAGTGAGAGCCCTAGCGGGATTTACGCAGATACGCAGTATTTT.

This sequence joins TRBV20-1 and TRBJ1-5; possibly TRBD1 for D (5 bases). The V and J ends lost 3 bases and 0 bases respectively, with 12 bases between them. The CDR3 is 15 amino acids. Germline V CDR1 and CDR2: DFQATT, SNEGSKA (reference sequence). CDR3 sequence: CSARARGNSNQPQHF. The CDR3, as DNA: TGCAGTGCTAGGGCGAGGGGAAATAGCAATCAGCCCCAGCATTTT.

Here the CDR3 reads CASSLEGQHNSPLHF. CDR3 DNA sequence: TGCGCCAGCAGCTTGGAGGGACAGCATAATTCACCCCTCCACTTT. The chain links TRBV5-1 to TRBJ1-6, with 7 nucleotides matching TRBD1. The CDR3 covers 15 residues. V dropped 0 bases and J dropped 5; count of bases not matched to a gene: 2. The germline V gene has CDR1 SGHRS and CDR2 YFSETQ.

The chain links TRBV5-1 to TRBJ2-7, with D perhaps TRBD1 (5 bases). The CDR3 sequence is 12 residues long. CDR1 SGHRS and CDR2 YFSETQ come from the germline V gene. Trimming removed 6 bases from V and 3 bases from J, with 10 bases in between. The CDR3 loop is CASKLQGYEQYF. In nucleotides, the CDR3 is TGCGCCAGCAAATTGCAGGGCTACGAGCAGTACTTC.